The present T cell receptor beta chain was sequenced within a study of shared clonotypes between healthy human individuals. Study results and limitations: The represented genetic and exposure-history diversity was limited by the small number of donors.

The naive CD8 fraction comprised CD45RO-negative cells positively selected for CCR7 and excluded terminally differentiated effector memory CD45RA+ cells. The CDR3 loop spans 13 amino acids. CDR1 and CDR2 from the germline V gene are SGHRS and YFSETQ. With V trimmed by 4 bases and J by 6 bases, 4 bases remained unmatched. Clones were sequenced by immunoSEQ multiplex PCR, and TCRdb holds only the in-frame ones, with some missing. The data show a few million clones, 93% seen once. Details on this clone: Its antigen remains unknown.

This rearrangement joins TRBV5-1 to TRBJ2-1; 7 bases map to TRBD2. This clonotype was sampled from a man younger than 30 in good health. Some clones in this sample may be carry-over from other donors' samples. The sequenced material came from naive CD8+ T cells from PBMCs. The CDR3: CASSTTSANEQFF. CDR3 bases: TGCGCCAGCAGCACAACTAGCGCCAATGAGCAGTTCTTC.